This T cell receptor (beta chain) was documented in a study of PD-1 blockade in classical Hodgkin lymphoma. About the study: The patients were dosed with nivolumab 3 mg/kg, infused intravenously every 2 weeks.

Data came from immunoSEQ multiplex PCR; TCRdb stores just in-frame clones and leaves some out. The sample lists 25,000 to 30,000 clones, 70% to 80% occurring once. Every one of the patients relapsed after autologous stem cell transplantation (brentuximab vedotin exposure was variable). Isolation of CD4+ T cells from thawed PBMCs was performed by magnetic negative selection. Progressive disease, partial response or complete response was each patient's best response. As concerns this clone: Antigen: not known.

Notes on the study in general: In newly diagnosed patients, baseline TCR diversity was reportedly below that of healthy donors. At C4D1, TCR diversity had climbed significantly for CD4+ cells, though not for CD8+ cells.

Per germline, CDR1 MDHEN and CDR2 SYDVKM. J lost 0 bases, V lost 3 bases, and 7 bases had no gene match. The CDR3 is 17 amino acids. The J gene is TRBJ2-2, the V gene TRBV28; 7 bases align to TRBD2. The sequencing used CD4+ T cells from blood, collected at baseline. This TCR was sampled from a human donor with classical Hodgkin lymphoma. CDR3 region: CASSFLYGGSNTGELFF. The CDR3 DNA sequence: TGTGCCAGCAGTTTCCTATACGGGGGGTCGAACACCGGGGAGCTGTTTTTT. The full variable domain, in which reference TRBV28 and TRBJ2-2 provide the parts outside the CDR3, is DVKVTQSSRYLVKRTGEKVFLECVQDMDHENMFWYRQDPGLGLRLIYFSYDVKMKEKGDIPEGYSVSREKKERFSLILESASTNQTSMYLCASSFLYGGSNTGELFFGEGSRLTVL.